The 20 T cell receptor beta chains listed next were all sequenced from one sample in a study of T cells after somatic rescue of genetic block. Some clones are missing from TCRdb's copy, which holds only in-frame ones; the method was immunoSEQ multiplex PCR. The sample consists of about 68,000 clones, approximately 90% of them appearing once. The sample consisted of peripheral blood mononuclear cells (PBMCs). These TCRs come from a man aged 35 to 55.

The V and J genes are TRBV11-2 and TRBJ2-1; TRBD2 matches at 13 bases. V shed 4 bases, J shed 9 bases, and the junction held 9 bases outside the gene matches. In germline, CDR1 is SGHAT, CDR2 FQNNGV. CDR3 length: 16 amino acids. CDR3 coding DNA: TGTGCCAGCAGCTCACGAGGACTAGCGGGAGTGCCTGAGCAGTTCTTC. Amino acids: CASSSRGLAGVPEQFF.

J is TRBJ2-5 and V is TRBV28, with 8 bases that match TRBD1. Germline V gene lookup returns CDR1 MDHEN and CDR2 SYDVKM. J was trimmed by 2 bases and V by 0 bases; bases with no gene match: 8. The CDR3 length is 17 residues. The CDR3 DNA sequence: TGTGCCAGCAGTTTATGGTCGAGGCAGGGGGCTCAAGAGACCCAGTACTTC. This codes for CASSLWSRQGAQETQYF.

V usage is TRBV9 and J usage is TRBJ1-2; D might be TRBD1 (6 bases). Germline CDR1 and CDR2: SGDLS and YYNGEE. The V end was cut by 4 bases, the J end by 3 bases, with 19 bases between. This CDR3 contains 16 residues. The CDR3 region is CASSSRRRGRDYGYTF. The CDR3 coding sequence is TGTGCCAGCAGCTCGCGTAGGCGGGGGCGGGACTATGGCTACACCTTC.

V gene TRBV5-8 combines with J gene TRBJ2-7; possibly TRBD1 for D (6 bases). The length of the CDR3 is 13 residues. V lost 4 bases and J 2 bases, leaving 10 bases between the germline ends. Germline V CDR1 and CDR2: SGHTS, YDEGEE. This CDR3 reads CASSHRVAYEQYF. The CDR3 DNA is TGTGCCAGCAGCCACAGGGTAGCCTACGAGCAGTACTTC.

The chain carries TRBV6-5 and TRBJ1-2; D may be TRBD1 (5 bases). The CDR3 extends over 13 amino acids. Trimming took off 11 bases at V and 2 bases at J, with 15 bases between the two ends. In germline, CDR1 is MNHEY, CDR2 SVGAGI. Written as DNA, the CDR3 is TGTGCCGTCCACCTCGACAGAAACTATGGCTACACCTTC. Translating it yields CAVHLDRNYGYTF.

The chain is built from TRBV20-1 and TRBJ2-1; the D call may be TRBD1 or TRBD2 (5 bases each). The CDR3 sequence is 11 residues long. V shed 6 bases and J shed 14 bases, with 17 bases lying between them. Germline V gene lookup returns CDR1 DFQATT and CDR2 SNEGSKA (reference sequence). CDR3 coding DNA: TGCAGTGCGAGGGGACCTGCGGCTGAGTTCTTC. This translates into CSARGPAAEFF.

The rearrangement links TRBV5-8 to TRBJ1-5, with D possibly being TRBD1 (5 bases). V dropped 4 bases and J dropped 0 bases, with 14 bases sitting between them. The CDR3 sequence is 16 residues long. Per the germline V gene, CDR1 is SGHTS and CDR2 is YDEGEE. The CDR3 DNA reads TGTGCCAGCAGCCCAAGGGACCGAAATAGCAATCAGCCCCAGCATTTT. Translation: CASSPRDRNSNQPQHF.

The chain has TRBV4-1 and TRBJ2-5; a weak D match, TRBD1 (5 bases). The V end was cut by 5 bases, the J end by 4 bases, with 17 bases between. CDR3 length: 15 amino acids. Germline V lookup: CDR1 MGHRA, CDR2 YSYEKL. The DNA for the CDR3 is TGCGCCAGCAGCACCCACGAGGCCAGGGTAGAGACCCAGTACTTC. It encodes CASSTHEARVETQYF.

The chain links TRBV5-1 to TRBJ1-1, with unresolved D. Germline values: CDR1 SGHRS, CDR2 YFSETQ. The CDR3 has 14 residues. V dropped 1 base and J dropped 4 bases, with 11 bases sitting between them. CDR3 in amino acids: CASSLPGYATEAFF. The CDR3 region has the DNA TGCGCCAGCAGCTTGCCGGGCTATGCCACTGAAGCTTTCTTT.

The V call is TRBV5-4, the J call TRBJ2-4; tentative D call: TRBD1 (5 bases). Trimming shortened V by 4 bases and J by 8 bases, and 22 bases separated the two germline ends. This CDR3 region has 16 residues. CDR1 and CDR2 (germline): SGHNT, YYREEE (reference sequence). CDR3 sequence (DNA): TGTGCCAGCAGCAGGGGTACTGAAATGAGTAGGGACATTCAGTACTTC. Translating gives CASSRGTEMSRDIQYF.

The genes are TRBV6-5 and TRBJ2-5, with 7 bases identical to TRBD2. J lost 4 bases, V lost 0 bases, and 5 bases had no gene match. The CDR3 totals 15 residues. From germline, CDR1 is MNHEY and CDR2 SVGAGI. As DNA, the CDR3 is TGTGCCAGCAGTTACTCGACTAGCTTGCCAGAGACCCAGTACTTC. It codes for CASSYSTSLPETQYF.

The J gene is TRBJ2-5, the V gene TRBV7-9; D possibly corresponds to TRBD2 (6 bases). V was shortened by 1 base and J by 4 bases, with 16 bases between the two germline ends. CDR1 and CDR2 (germline): SEHNR, FQNEAQ (reference sequence). This CDR3 is 16 amino acids long. CDR3 coding DNA: TGTGCCAGCAGCTTAGAGGAGGGGCGGTTCCGAGAGACCCAGTACTTC. This gives the protein CASSLEEGRFRETQYF.

V usage is TRBV6-1 and J usage is TRBJ2-5; D is perhaps TRBD2 (6 bases). The germline CDR1 and CDR2 sequences are MNHNS and SASEGT. This CDR3 region has 13 residues. V was cut by 2 bases and J by 7 bases, with 11 bases left in between. CDR3 in DNA: TGTGCCAGCAGTGAATGGCGGGGTGGGACCCAGTACTTC. Its translation: CASSEWRGGTQYF.

The rearrangement uses TRBV18 and TRBJ2-5; no clear D. The CDR3 consists of 12 residues. The germline V and J ends were trimmed by 6 bases and 5 bases, with 10 bases remaining between them. CDR1 and CDR2 from the germline V gene are KGHSH and LQKENI. The CDR3 here is CASSDRAETQYF. The CDR3 bases are TGTGCCAGCTCGGACCGGGCGGAGACCCAGTACTTC.

This rearrangement joins TRBV7-9 to TRBJ1-2, with D tentatively TRBD1 (5 bases). Per germline, CDR1 SEHNR and CDR2 FQNEAQ (reference sequence). V was trimmed by 5 bases and J by 1 base, leaving 8 bases between them. The CDR3 sequence is 13 residues long. CDR3 region: CASSLTVNYGYTF. Here the CDR3 DNA reads TGTGCCAGCAGCCTGACAGTTAACTATGGCTACACCTTC.

V usage is TRBV6-5 and J usage is TRBJ1-6; 9 bases match TRBD1. CDR3 size: 15 residues. With V trimmed by 6 bases and J by 10 bases, 10 bases remained unmatched. Germline CDR1 reads MNHEY; CDR2 reads SVGAGI. The CDR3 spells CASRTPGQGGSPLHF. CDR3 bases: TGTGCCAGCAGAACTCCGGGACAGGGCGGGTCACCCCTCCACTTT.

The rearrangement uses TRBV6-5 and TRBJ1-1; 8 positions match TRBD1. Trimming took 2 bases from V and 3 from J; bases not matched to a gene: 2. The CDR3 is 14 amino acids. CDR1 and CDR2 from the germline V gene are MNHEY and SVGAGI. The CDR3 DNA sequence: TGTGCCAGCAGTTACACAGGGGGATACACTGAAGCTTTCTTT. Its protein product is CASSYTGGYTEAFF.

The chain has TRBV5-5 and TRBJ1-1; a possible D gene is TRBD1 (5 bases). Germline lookup yields CDR1 SGHKS and CDR2 YYEKEE (reference sequence). Trimming left V 0 bases short and J 5 bases short, with 17 bases between. The CDR3 has 16 amino acids. The CDR3 nucleotides read TGTGCCAGCAGCTTGGGGGCGGGACCAGAGGGGACTGAAGCTTTCTTT. Translated, it gives CASSLGAGPEGTEAFF.

This chain joins TRBV6-6 and TRBJ2-7; D gene uncertain. The germline V gene has CDR1 MNHNY and CDR2 SVGAGI (reference sequence). The CDR3 runs to 14 residues. V was cut by 0 bases and J by 3 bases, with 9 bases left in between. CDR3 DNA: TGTGCCAGCAGTTACTCTCCCCCTCGCTACGAGCAGTACTTC. Protein sequence: CASSYSPPRYEQYF.

CDR3 coding DNA: TGTGCCAGCTCACCACGCGTGGGTCGCACAGATACGCAGTATTTT. Its protein product is CASSPRVGRTDTQYF. The chain employs TRBV18 and TRBJ2-3, with unresolved D. This CDR3 contains 15 residues. Germline V gives CDR1 KGHSH, CDR2 LQKENI. V was trimmed by 1 base and J by 1 base, leaving 9 bases between them.